The following is a T cell receptor (beta chain) sequence with its context. Its antigen is unidentified. The data belong to a study of Ad26.COV2.S vaccination and SARS-CoV-2 variants. General study findings and limits: Whether participants received vaccine or placebo, their non-spike TCR breadth was similar.

Generated by immunoSEQ multiplex PCR, the TCRdb table keeps only in-frame clones and is missing some. The data show 350,000 to 500,000 clones, with 80% to 95% seen just once and 10% to 15% held by the top ten. Treatment given: roughly 18 received Ad26.COV2.S at low or high dose, single or two shots; roughly 5 received placebo; per-sample allocation not given. Sampling occurred on day 63 after the first vaccine or placebo injection. With 2 bases removed from V and 2 bases from J, the gap between germline ends came to 6 bases. CDR3 length: 13 amino acids. The germline CDR1 and CDR2 sequences are MNHEY and SVGAGI.

The sequencing here drew on peripheral blood, taken in a trial of Ad26.COV2.S vaccine versus placebo. The chain employs TRBV6-5 and TRBJ1-2; D remains ambiguous. The sequence came from a person aged 18-65 years who received the Ad26.COV2.S COVID-19 vaccine or a placebo. Here the CDR3 reads CASSYLGNYGYTF. Here the CDR3 DNA reads TGTGCCAGCAGTTACCTTGGGAACTATGGCTACACCTTC.